This T cell receptor beta chain was observed in a study of CD8+CD57+ T cells in acquired aplastic anemia. Looking at the study overall: Healthy CD8+ samples averaged about 11.0 million reads. Regarding the study as a whole: In CD8+ cells, Simpson's diversity showed no significant difference between patients and controls.

Using genomic DNA as the template, TCR beta VDJ and CDR3 profiling was carried out. TCRdb reanalysed the reads using MiXCR and keeps one entry per CDR3 protein. The sample holds 100,000 to 150,000 distinct CDR3 sequences, around 48% seen once. Only one count was recorded for this clonotype. Its matching antigen is unknown. CDR1 is SQVTM and CDR2 is ANQGSEA in the germline V gene. Trimming stripped 7 bases from V and 5 bases from J, with 17 bases between. The CDR3 has 13 residues. V gene TRBV29-1 combines with J gene TRBJ1-2; unclear D gene. Sequencing was done on a sample of sorted CD4+, CD8+, or CD8+CD57+ T cells (not recorded which) from PBMCs. The receptor comes from a human donor in good health, serving as a control. CDR3 loop: CSAEGSIGYGYTF. CDR3 coding DNA: TGCAGCGCCGAAGGGTCAATCGGGTATGGCTACACCTTC. The full variable domain, its missing parts supplied by reference TRBV29-1 and TRBJ1-2, is SAVISQKPSRDICQRGTSLTIQCQVDSQVTMMFWYRQQPGQSLTLIATANQGSEATYESGFVIDKFPISRPNLTFSTLTVSNMSPEDSSIYLCSAEGSIGYGYTFGSGTRLTVV.